The present TCR beta chain was sequenced within a study of cytomegalovirus exposure and HLA in healthy donors. With 7 bases clipped from V and 2 bases from J, the junction kept 9 bases outside the gene matches. This CDR3 is 15 amino acids long. Germline V gene data show CDR1 as SNHLY and CDR2 as FYNNEI. Study-level points and caveats: Analyzed later, most CMV-associated TCR beta chains appeared HLA-restricted. Later genetic work tied a missense DCLRE1C variant to beta-chain V and J trimming. Fewer N-insertions (relative to the approximately 670-donor mean) were reportedly seen in an Asian-associated ancestry cluster in a later analysis. Later on, an analysis found that several of the most significant clusters appeared to be linked to common viral pathogens, which included parvovirus B19.

In regard to this clone: Its target is unknown.

Primers included in the PCR were 60 Vbeta and 13 Jbeta primers. Libraries were prepared by immunoSEQ multiplex PCR; TCRdb keeps only in-frame clonotypes and omits some of them. The table shows roughly 160,000 clones, with roughly 83% occurring only once. Sequencing used PBMCs. This receptor was obtained from a man aged 30 to 39 in good health and CMV-seronegative. J is TRBJ2-7 and V is TRBV2; 9 bases agree with TRBD2. The CDR3 sequence is CASTEAGGPPYEQYF. CDR3 DNA sequence: TGTGCCAGCACCGAGGCGGGAGGGCCCCCCTACGAGCAGTACTTC.